Listed below are T cell receptor beta chains from one sample, sequenced in a study of blood T cell repertoires in COVID-19. Profiled with immunoSEQ multiplex PCR; TCRdb holds only in-frame clones, not every one. This table holds about 80,000 clones, 65% to 85% found once. The specimen was peripheral blood. The receptor set was obtained from a man aged 55-75 years with active or convalescent COVID-19. CDR3s include the opening cysteine and the closing phenylalanine or tryptophan. A D gene is named only where the DNA matches it firmly. The size of a clone is reported for some rows only, either as once, few or many, or as a class for expanded clones.

>NA|NA|TRBJ1-1|TRBV13
TGTGCCAGCAGCTCAGTAGGACAGATGATGAACACTGAAGCTTTCTTT
CASSSVGQMMNTEAFF
>NA|TRBD1|TRBJ1-2|TRBV5-1
TGCGCCAGCAGCGTGGCAGGGAGACAGGGTGACTATGGCTACACCTTC
CASSVAGRQGDYGYTF
>NA|NA|TRBJ2-2|TRBV9
TGTGCCAGCAGCTTCCTCACCGGGGAGCTGTTTTTT
CASSFLTGELFF
>NA|TRBD2|TRBJ2-3|TRBV27
TGTGCCAGCCTCCCTGGGGAGGGGATGCGAACAGATACGCAGTATTTT
CASLPGEGMRTDTQYF
>once|NA|TRBJ1-3|TRBV7-2
TGTGCCAGCAGCTTAGTAGGAGGGGGGGGCGTATCTGGAAACACCATATATTTT
CASSLVGGGGVSGNTIYF
>NA|NA|TRBJ1-4|TRBV7-2
TGTGCCAGCAGCCCGGAGGTTAATGATGAAAAACTGTTTTTT
CASSPEVNDEKLFF
>NA|TRBD1|TRBJ2-2|TRBV12-3/TRBV12-4
TGTGCCAGCAGCGACAGGGTAAACGGGGAGCTGTTTTTT
CASSDRVNGELFF
>NA|TRBD1|TRBJ2-6|TRBV7-8
TGTGCCAGCAGCTTAGAGACAGGGGGCAGTTCTGGGGCCAACGTCCTGACTTTC
CASSLETGGSSGANVLTF
>NA|TRBD1|TRBJ1-4|TRBV2
TGTGCCAGCAGACGACAGGGGAGTCAAAGTGAAAAACTGTTTTTT
CASRRQGSQSEKLFF
>once|TRBD1|TRBJ1-2|TRBV4-1
TGCGCCAGCAGCCAGCGCGGCGGTCCCGGGACAGGGAATGGCTACACCTTC
CASSQRGGPGTGNGYTF
>NA|TRBD1|TRBJ1-2|TRBV15
TGTGCCACCAGCAGGCAGCACCGACAGGGTTTCACCTTC
CATSRQHRQGFTF
>NA|TRBD1|TRBJ2-5|TRBV6-5
TGTGCCAGCAGTTTGGACAGGTCAAGAGAGACCCAGTACTTC
CASSLDRSRETQYF
>once|TRBD1|TRBJ2-5|TRBV5-6
TGTGCCAGCAGCTTAGGACAGGACAGGCCGTACTTC
CASSLGQDRPYF
>NA|NA|TRBJ1-2|TRBV12-3/TRBV12-4
TGTGCCAGCAGGGAAACTCAGGGATGCTACACCTTC
CASRETQGCYTF
>NA|TRBD1|TRBJ1-1|TRBV27
TGTGCCAGCAGTAACAGGAAACAGGGGGGGATATACACTGAAGCTTTCTTT
CASSNRKQGGIYTEAFF
>NA|NA|TRBJ2-3|TRBV9
TGTGCCAGCAGCGTAGCCCGGGAAACAGATACGCAGTATTTT
CASSVARETDTQYF
>few|TRBD1|TRBJ1-1|TRBV12-3/TRBV12-4
TGTGCCAGCACTATAGCAGGGGGCTATGAAGCTTTCTTT
CASTIAGGYEAFF
>NA|NA|TRBJ2-7|TRBV19
TGTGCCAGTAGAATTACAGGGAAAGACGAGCAGTACTTC
CASRITGKDEQYF
>NA|TRBD2|TRBJ2-1|TRBV7-2
TGTGCCAGCAGTTCCCAAGTAACAGCGGGGGCGCACAATGAGCAGTTCTTC
CASSSQVTAGAHNEQFF
>NA|NA|TRBJ2-7|TRBV18
TGTGCCAGCTCAAGGCCGGGGGGCGGACTAATCGAGCAGTACTTC
CASSRPGGGLIEQYF
>NA|NA|TRBJ1-5|TRBV6-2/TRBV6-3
TGTGCCAGCAGCGATACAGGGATTAGCAATCAGCCCCAGCATTTT
CASSDTGISNQPQHF
>NA|NA|TRBJ2-7|TRBV5-1
TGCGCCAGCAGCGGCAGCACAGGGAGAGGCTCCTACGAGCAGTACTTC
CASSGSTGRGSYEQYF
>NA|NA|TRBJ1-2|TRBV27
TGTGCCAGCAGTTTATTAGGAGGCCCGACCGCTTATGGCTACACCTTC
CASSLLGGPTAYGYTF
>NA|NA|TRBJ1-1|TRBV5-1
TGCGCCAGCAGCCAAGTACAGGGAACTGAAGCTTTCTTT
CASSQVQGTEAFF
>NA|NA|TRBJ1-2|TRBV11-2
TGTGCCAGCAGCTCGACAGGAGCCTCGGGCTACACCTTC
CASSSTGASGYTF
>few|TRBD1|TRBJ1-2|TRBV12-3/TRBV12-4
TGTGCCAGCAGTCAGACAGGGGTCGGCTACACCTTC
CASSQTGVGYTF
>few|NA|TRBJ1-2|TRBV5-6
TGTGCCAGCAGCTGGAACTGGGACACAAGCTATGGCTACACCTTC
CASSWNWDTSYGYTF
>many|NA|TRBJ1-3|TRBV12-3/TRBV12-4
TGTGCCAGCAGTTTCAACTCTGGAAACACCATATATTTT
CASSFNSGNTIYF
>NA|NA|TRBJ2-7|TRBV24-1
TGTGCCACCATTTACAGGGATGAGGTTTACGAGCAGTACTTC
CATIYRDEVYEQYF
>NA|TRBD2|TRBJ2-5|TRBV5-1
TGCGCCAGCAGCTTGAATAGCGGGGGGATACAAGAGACCCAGTACTTC
CASSLNSGGIQETQYF
>NA|TRBD2|TRBJ2-7|TRBV10-3
TGTGCCACCGGACTAGCGGGGGTCCACGAGCAGTACTTC
CATGLAGVHEQYF
>NA|NA|TRBJ1-2|TRBV12-3/TRBV12-4
TGTGCCAGCAGTTTATCAGGGGAGTATGGCTACACCTTC
CASSLSGEYGYTF
>few|NA|TRBJ1-6|TRBV9
TGTGCCAGCAGCGTAGATACAGGGTCGGGATCACCCCTCCACTTT
CASSVDTGSGSPLHF
>NA|NA|TRBJ2-5|TRBV5-6
TGTGCCAGCAGAAAGGGTGGAGGGGAGACCCAGTACTTC
CASRKGGGETQYF
>once|TRBD1|TRBJ1-6|TRBV27
TGTGCCAGCAGTCCTACTGCCCCGGGACAGCCCTATAATTCACCCCTCCACTTT
CASSPTAPGQPYNSPLHF
>NA|TRBD1|TRBJ1-2|TRBV20-1
TGCAGTGCTAGTGGCCAGGGGGTCTCCTATGGCTACACCTTC
CSASGQGVSYGYTF
>NA|TRBD2|TRBJ2-1|TRBV3-1/TRBV3-2
TGTGCCAGCAGCCAAGCAATGGCTAGCGGGGGAGTCTACAATGAGCAGTTCTTC
CASSQAMASGGVYNEQFF
>NA|NA|TRBJ1-2|TRBV24-1
TGTGCCACCTCCTCGGGACAAGACTATGGCTACACCTTC
CATSSGQDYGYTF
>NA|TRBD1|TRBJ1-6|TRBV27
TGTGCCAGCAGTTCAGGGGGCTTAAATTCACCCCTCCACTTT
CASSSGGLNSPLHF
>NA|TRBD2|TRBJ2-1|TRBV18
TGTGCCAGCTCACCACCAGGACTAGCGGTCTACAATGAGCAGTTCTTC
CASSPPGLAVYNEQFF
>NA|TRBD1|TRBJ1-2|TRBV5-5
TGTGCCAGCAGCTTGGCAACAGGGGGCATCTACACCTTC
CASSLATGGIYTF
>once|TRBD1|TRBJ1-5|TRBV19
TGTGCCAGTAGGCCGGACAGGAATAGCAATCAGCCCCAGCATTTT
CASRPDRNSNQPQHF
>NA|NA|TRBJ2-1|TRBV11-3
TGTGCCAGCAGCCTTGGCCCTTACAATGAGCAGTTCTTC
CASSLGPYNEQFF
>NA|TRBD1|TRBJ2-7|TRBV3-1/TRBV3-2
TGTGCCAGCAGCCAAGTTGGGACAGGGATCTACGAGCAGTACTTC
CASSQVGTGIYEQYF
>NA|NA|TRBJ1-6|TRBV4-2
TGTGCCAGCAGCCCCGCGGGGGCAGGGTATTCACCCCTCCACTTT
CASSPAGAGYSPLHF
>NA|NA|TRBJ1-1|TRBV19
TGTGCCAGTAGTGCCAGGGCCACTGAAGCTTTCTTT
CASSARATEAFF
>NA|TRBD1|TRBJ2-2|TRBV4-2
TGTGCCAGCAGCCAACCGGGACAGGGGACCGGGGAGCTGTTTTTT
CASSQPGQGTGELFF
>NA|TRBD1|TRBJ2-2|TRBV5-4
TGTGCCAGCACCACCGGGACAGGGGGCACCGGGGAGCTGTTTTTT
CASTTGTGGTGELFF
>NA|NA|TRBJ2-1|TRBV11-3
TGTGCCAGCAGCAGAGGGTACAATGAGCAGTTCTTC
CASSRGYNEQFF
>NA|TRBD1|TRBJ1-2|TRBV11-2
TGTGCCAGCAGCTTAGGGACAGGCCCTAACTATGGCTACACCTTC
CASSLGTGPNYGYTF